These T cell receptor beta chains were read from a single sample in a study of T cell responses to AZD1222 COVID-19 vaccine. The table came from immunoSEQ multiplex PCR; TCRdb's copy has only in-frame clones and leaves some out. The data contain around 140,000 clones, around 90% of them singletons. The sample here was peripheral blood, taken on day 0 of AZD1222 vaccination. The receptors stem from an adult in good health. Each CDR3 is given with its conserved first and last residue.

j_call v_call cdr3_aa
TRBJ2-7 TRBV6-5 CASTSQEGYEQYF
TRBJ1-2 TRBV18 CASSPDRATGYTF
TRBJ1-3 TRBV28 CASSPGGGVLSGNTIYF
TRBJ1-4 TRBV13 CASSLGQGYNEKLFF
TRBJ2-3 TRBV10-1 CASSAASLAGLAEYTDTQYF
TRBJ1-6 TRBV27 CASSFLDSPLHF
TRBJ1-3 TRBV30 CAWSVTGSGNTIYF
TRBJ1-6 TRBV18 CASSPGDRGDSPLHF
TRBJ1-6 TRBV24-1 CATGQGNSPLHF
TRBJ1-4 TRBV28 CASSLGSNRGLEGHHF
TRBJ1-1 TRBV6-5 CASTLGLMNTEAFF
TRBJ2-7 TRBV5-4 CAIQGGPSYEQYF
TRBJ2-3 TRBV5-5 CASSSHKGTYTDTQYF
TRBJ2-7 TRBV5-1 CASSFTPGQPYEQYF
TRBJ2-2 TRBV4-2 CASSQGGHTGELFF
TRBJ1-5 TRBV7-9 CASSLGGLNQPQHF
TRBJ1-6 TRBV5-1 CASSSRDRANSPLHF
TRBJ1-1 TRBV18 CASSPAGSNTEAFF
TRBJ1-4 TRBV4-1 CASSQEGGQGWGLIEKLFF
TRBJ2-5 TRBV27 CASSSPTTRGQETQYF
TRBJ2-7 TRBV7-9 CASSLGGNSYEQYF
TRBJ2-2 TRBV28 CASSTDRGLNTGELFF
TRBJ1-1 TRBV28 CASTLTGGTEAFF
TRBJ1-1 TRBV7-9 CASSLEWGQMNTEAFF
TRBJ1-6 TRBV27 CASSWGTHPNYNSPLHF
TRBJ2-7 TRBV3-1/TRBV3-2 CASSLPTAPYEQYF
TRBJ2-7 TRBV5-1 CASSSYPPLEREVYEQYF
TRBJ2-1 TRBV6-5 CASSHGAGGFNEQFF
TRBJ1-1 TRBV2 CASTLTNTEAFF
TRBJ1-2 TRBV5-1 CASSALDSLHGYTF
TRBJ1-1 TRBV4-1 CASSQESAGSTEAFF
TRBJ2-3 TRBV11-2 CASSTKGASTDTQYF
TRBJ2-7 TRBV10-3 CAIRKLWGGTAYEQYF
TRBJ2-5 TRBV7-9 CASLPDGETQYF
TRBJ1-1 TRBV28 CASNEPQNTEAFF
TRBJ2-7 TRBV5-4 CASSFLPTSSYEQYF
TRBJ2-1 TRBV6-4 CASTPGTSGNDEQFF
TRBJ2-7 TRBV5-1 CASSPQQGIGNEQYF
TRBJ1-1 TRBV15 CATSRGGRETEAFF
TRBJ1-6 TRBV5-1 CASSQTGWGSPLHF
TRBJ2-7 TRBV5-1 CASSFGYEQYF
TRBJ1-1 TRBV14 CASSRSGTGMNTEAFF
TRBJ2-3 TRBV7-2 CASSFGPSDTQYF
TRBJ1-2 TRBV18 CASSPRGLYGYTF
TRBJ1-5 TRBV29-1 CSTQWGNQPQHF
TRBJ1-6 TRBV6-5 CASSYLVDSPLHF
TRBJ1-2 TRBV3-1/TRBV3-2 CASSQKPEGPRDRYGYTF
TRBJ1-2 TRBV14 CASSQTLGQGANGYTF